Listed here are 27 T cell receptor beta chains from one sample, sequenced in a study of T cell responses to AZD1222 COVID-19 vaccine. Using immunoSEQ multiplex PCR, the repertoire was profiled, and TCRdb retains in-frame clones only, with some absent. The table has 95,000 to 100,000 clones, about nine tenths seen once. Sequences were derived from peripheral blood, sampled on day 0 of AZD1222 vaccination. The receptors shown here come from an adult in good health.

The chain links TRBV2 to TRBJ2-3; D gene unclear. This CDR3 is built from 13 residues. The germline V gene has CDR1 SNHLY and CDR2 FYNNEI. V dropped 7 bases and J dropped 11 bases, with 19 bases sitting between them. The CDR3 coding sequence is TGTGCCAGCACTCCCACTGCGACGGTCCTGCAGTATTTT. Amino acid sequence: CASTPTATVLQYF.

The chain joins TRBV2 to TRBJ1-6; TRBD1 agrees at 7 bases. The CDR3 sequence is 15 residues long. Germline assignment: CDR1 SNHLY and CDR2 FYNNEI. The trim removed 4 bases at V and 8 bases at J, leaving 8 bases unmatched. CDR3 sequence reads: CASSGTDREDSPLHF. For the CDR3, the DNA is TGTGCCAGCAGTGGGACCGACAGGGAAGATTCACCCCTCCACTTT.

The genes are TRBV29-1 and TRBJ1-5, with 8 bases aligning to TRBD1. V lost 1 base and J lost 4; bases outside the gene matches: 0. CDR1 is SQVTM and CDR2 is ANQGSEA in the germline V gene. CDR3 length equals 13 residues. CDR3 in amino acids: CSVEGTGNQPQHF. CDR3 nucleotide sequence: TGCAGCGTTGAAGGGACAGGGAATCAGCCCCAGCATTTT.

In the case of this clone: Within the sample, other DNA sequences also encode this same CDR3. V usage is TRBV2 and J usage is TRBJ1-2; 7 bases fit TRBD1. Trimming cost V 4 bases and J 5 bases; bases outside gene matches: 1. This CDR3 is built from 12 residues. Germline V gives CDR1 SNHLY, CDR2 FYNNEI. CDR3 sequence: CASSGQGYGYTF. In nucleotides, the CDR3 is TGTGCCAGCAGTGGACAGGGATATGGCTACACCTTC.

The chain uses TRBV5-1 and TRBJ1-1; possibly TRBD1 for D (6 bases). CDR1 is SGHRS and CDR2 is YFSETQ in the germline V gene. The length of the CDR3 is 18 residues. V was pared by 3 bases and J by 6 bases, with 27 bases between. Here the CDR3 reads CASSSEQGGSIRPPEAFF. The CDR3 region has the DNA TGCGCCAGCAGCTCAGAACAGGGAGGTTCTATAAGGCCTCCTGAAGCTTTCTTT.

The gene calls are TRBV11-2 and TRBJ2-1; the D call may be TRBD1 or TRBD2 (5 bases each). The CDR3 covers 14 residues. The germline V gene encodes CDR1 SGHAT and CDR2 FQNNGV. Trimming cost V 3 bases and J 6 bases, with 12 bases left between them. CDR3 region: CASSFQTRGNEQFF. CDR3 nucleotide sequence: TGTGCCAGCAGCTTCCAAACTAGGGGCAATGAGCAGTTCTTC.

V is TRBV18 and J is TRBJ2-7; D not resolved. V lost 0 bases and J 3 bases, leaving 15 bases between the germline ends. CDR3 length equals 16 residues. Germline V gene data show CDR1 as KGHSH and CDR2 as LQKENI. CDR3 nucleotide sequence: TGTGCCAGCTCACCACCTCAAAAAGGGCCAGGCTACGAGCAGTACTTC. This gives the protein CASSPPQKGPGYEQYF.

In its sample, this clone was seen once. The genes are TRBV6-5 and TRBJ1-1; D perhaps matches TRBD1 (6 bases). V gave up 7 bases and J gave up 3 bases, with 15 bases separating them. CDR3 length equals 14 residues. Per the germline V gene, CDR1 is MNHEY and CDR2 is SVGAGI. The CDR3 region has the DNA TGTGCCAGCACCCCGTCTCAGGGGTACACTGAAGCTTTCTTT. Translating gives CASTPSQGYTEAFF.

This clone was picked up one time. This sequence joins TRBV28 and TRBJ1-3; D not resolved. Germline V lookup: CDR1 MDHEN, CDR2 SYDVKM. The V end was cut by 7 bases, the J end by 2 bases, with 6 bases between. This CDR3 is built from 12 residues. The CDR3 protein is CASKSPGNTIYF. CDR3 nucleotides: TGTGCCAGCAAGTCCCCTGGAAACACCATATATTTT.

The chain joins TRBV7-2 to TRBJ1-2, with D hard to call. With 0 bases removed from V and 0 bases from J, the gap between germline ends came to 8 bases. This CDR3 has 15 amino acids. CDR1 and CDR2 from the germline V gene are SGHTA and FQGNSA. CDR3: CASSLAGSSNYGYTF. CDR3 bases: TGTGCCAGCAGCTTAGCGGGCAGCTCTAACTATGGCTACACCTTC.

The chain's CDR3 is CSASSPQAHQPQHF. For the CDR3, the DNA is TGCAGTGCTAGTTCCCCACAGGCGCATCAGCCCCAGCATTTT. This chain links TRBV20-1 with TRBJ1-5; TRBD1 is a possible D gene (5 bases). CDR3 size: 14 residues. V shed 3 bases and J shed 5 bases, with 14 bases lying between them. The germline V gene encodes CDR1 DFQATT and CDR2 SNEGSKA (reference sequence).

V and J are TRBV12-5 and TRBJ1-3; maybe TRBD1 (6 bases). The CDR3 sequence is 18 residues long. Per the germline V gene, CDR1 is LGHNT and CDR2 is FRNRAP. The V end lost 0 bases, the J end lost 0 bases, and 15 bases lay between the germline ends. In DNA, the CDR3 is TGTGCTAGTGGTTTGGTAATGTCTGGGGGGCGCTCTGGAAACACCATATATTTT. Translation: CASGLVMSGGRSGNTIYF.

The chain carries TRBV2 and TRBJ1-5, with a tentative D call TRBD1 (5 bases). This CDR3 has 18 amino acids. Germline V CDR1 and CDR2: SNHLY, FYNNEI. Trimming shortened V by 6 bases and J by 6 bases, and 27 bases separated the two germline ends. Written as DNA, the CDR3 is TGTGCCAGCAGGAGTGGCGGGGGTGACGAGGGGATAGGTCAGCCCCAGCATTTT. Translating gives CASRSGGGDEGIGQPQHF.

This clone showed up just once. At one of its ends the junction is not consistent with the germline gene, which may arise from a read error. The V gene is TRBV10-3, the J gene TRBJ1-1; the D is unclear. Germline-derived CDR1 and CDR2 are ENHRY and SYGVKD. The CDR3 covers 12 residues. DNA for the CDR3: TGTGCCATCAGTGTTGGGTCTGAGGCACCTTATTTT. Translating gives CAISVGSEAPYF.

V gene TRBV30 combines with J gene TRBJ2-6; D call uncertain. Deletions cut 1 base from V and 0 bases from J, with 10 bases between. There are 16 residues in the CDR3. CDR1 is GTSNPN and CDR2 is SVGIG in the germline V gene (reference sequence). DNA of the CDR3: TGTGCCTGGAGTGCCTCGGGTCACTCTGGGGCCAACGTCCTGACTTTC. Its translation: CAWSASGHSGANVLTF.

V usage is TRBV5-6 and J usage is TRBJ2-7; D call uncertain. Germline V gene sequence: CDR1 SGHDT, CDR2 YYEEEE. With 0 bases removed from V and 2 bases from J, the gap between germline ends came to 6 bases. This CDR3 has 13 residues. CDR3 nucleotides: TGTGCCAGCAGCTTGGATGGGGCCTACGAGCAGTACTTC. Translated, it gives CASSLDGAYEQYF.

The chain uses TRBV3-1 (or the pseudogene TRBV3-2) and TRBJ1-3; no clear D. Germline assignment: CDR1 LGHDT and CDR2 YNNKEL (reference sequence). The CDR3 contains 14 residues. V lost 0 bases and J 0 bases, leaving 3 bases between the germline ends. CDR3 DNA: TGTGCCAGCAGCCAAGACTACTCTGGAAACACCATATATTTT. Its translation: CASSQDYSGNTIYF.

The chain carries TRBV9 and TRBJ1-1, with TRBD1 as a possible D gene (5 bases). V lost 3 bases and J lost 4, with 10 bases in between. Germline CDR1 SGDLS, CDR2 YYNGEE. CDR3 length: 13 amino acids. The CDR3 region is CASSAAGGTEAFF. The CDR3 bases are TGTGCCAGCAGCGCCGCGGGGGGCACTGAAGCTTTCTTT. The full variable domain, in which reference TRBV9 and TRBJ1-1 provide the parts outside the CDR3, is DSGVTQTPKHLITATGQRVTLRCSPRSGDLSVYWYQQSLDQGLQFLIQYYNGEERAKGNILERFSAQQFPDLHSELNLSSLELGDSALYFCASSAAGGTEAFFGQGTRLTVV.

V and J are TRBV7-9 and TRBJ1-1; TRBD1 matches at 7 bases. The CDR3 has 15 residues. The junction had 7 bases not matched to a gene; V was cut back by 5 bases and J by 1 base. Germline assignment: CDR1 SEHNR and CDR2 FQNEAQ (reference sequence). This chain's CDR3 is CASSPLGTENTEAFF. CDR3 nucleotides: TGTGCCAGCAGCCCTCTAGGGACAGAGAACACTGAAGCTTTCTTT.

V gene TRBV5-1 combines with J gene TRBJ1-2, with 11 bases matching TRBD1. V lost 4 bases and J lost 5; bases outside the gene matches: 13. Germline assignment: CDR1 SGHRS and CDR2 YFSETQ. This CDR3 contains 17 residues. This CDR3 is CASSLAPRDRGGYGYTF. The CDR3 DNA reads TGCGCCAGCAGCCTCGCACCCCGGGACAGGGGGGGGTATGGCTACACCTTC.

This CDR3 is CASSQEDGKGYTF. CDR3 nucleotide sequence: TGTGCCAGCAGCCAAGAAGATGGGAAAGGCTACACCTTC. The rearrangement uses TRBV14 and TRBJ1-2; the D is unclear. Trimming took 0 bases from V and 8 from J, leaving 10 bases between them. This CDR3 has 13 residues. CDR1 and CDR2 from the germline V gene are SGHDN and FVKESK.

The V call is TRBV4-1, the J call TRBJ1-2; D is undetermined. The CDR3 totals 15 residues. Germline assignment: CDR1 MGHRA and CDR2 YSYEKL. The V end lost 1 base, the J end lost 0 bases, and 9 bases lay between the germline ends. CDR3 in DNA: TGCGCCAGCAGCCAAGTCGAGGAGACTAACTATGGCTACACCTTC. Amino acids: CASSQVEETNYGYTF.

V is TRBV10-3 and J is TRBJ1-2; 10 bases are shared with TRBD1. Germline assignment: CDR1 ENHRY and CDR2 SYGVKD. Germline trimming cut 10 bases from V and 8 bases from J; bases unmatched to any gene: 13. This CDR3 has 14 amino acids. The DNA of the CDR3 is TGTGCCACAAAGGGGACTGACAGGGGGCCCGGCTACACCTTC. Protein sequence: CATKGTDRGPGYTF.

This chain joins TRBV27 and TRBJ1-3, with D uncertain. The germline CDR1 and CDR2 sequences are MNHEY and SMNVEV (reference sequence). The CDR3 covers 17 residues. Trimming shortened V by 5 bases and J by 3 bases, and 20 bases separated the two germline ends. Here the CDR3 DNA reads TGTGCCAGCAGTCCCCGGAGTCCTCAATGGATTGGAAACACCATATATTTT. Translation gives CASSPRSPQWIGNTIYF.

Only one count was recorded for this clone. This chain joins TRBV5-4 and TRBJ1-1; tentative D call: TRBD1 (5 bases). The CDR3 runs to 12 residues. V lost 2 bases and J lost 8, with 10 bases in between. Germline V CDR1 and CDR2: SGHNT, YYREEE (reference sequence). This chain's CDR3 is CASSLDQGEAFF. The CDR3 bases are TGTGCCAGCAGCTTAGATCAGGGAGAAGCTTTCTTT. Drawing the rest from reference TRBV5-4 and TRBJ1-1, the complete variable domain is ETGVTQSPTHLIKTRGQQVTLRCSSQSGHNTVSWYQQALGQGPQFIFQYYREEENGRGNFPPRFSGLQFPNYSSELNVNALELDDSALYLCASSLDQGEAFFGQGTRLTVV.

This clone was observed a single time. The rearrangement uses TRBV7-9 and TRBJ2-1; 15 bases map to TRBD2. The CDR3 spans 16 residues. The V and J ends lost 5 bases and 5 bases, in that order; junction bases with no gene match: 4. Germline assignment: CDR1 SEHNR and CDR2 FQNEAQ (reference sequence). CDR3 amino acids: CASSGTSGGPDNEQFF. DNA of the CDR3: TGTGCCAGCAGCGGGACTAGCGGGGGGCCCGACAATGAGCAGTTCTTC.

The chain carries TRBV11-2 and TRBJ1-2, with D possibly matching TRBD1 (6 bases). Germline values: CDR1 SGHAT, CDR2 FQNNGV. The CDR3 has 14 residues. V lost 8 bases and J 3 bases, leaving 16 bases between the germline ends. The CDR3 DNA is TGTGCCAGCCTCCCTTGGACAGACGACTATGGCTACACCTTC. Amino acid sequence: CASLPWTDDYGYTF. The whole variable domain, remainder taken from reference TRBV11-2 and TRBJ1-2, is EAGVAQSPRYKIIEKRQSVAFWCNPISGHATLYWYQQILGQGPKLLIQFQNNGVVDDSQLPKDRFSAERLKGVDSTLKIQPAKLEDSAVYLCASLPWTDDYGYTFGSGTRLTVV.